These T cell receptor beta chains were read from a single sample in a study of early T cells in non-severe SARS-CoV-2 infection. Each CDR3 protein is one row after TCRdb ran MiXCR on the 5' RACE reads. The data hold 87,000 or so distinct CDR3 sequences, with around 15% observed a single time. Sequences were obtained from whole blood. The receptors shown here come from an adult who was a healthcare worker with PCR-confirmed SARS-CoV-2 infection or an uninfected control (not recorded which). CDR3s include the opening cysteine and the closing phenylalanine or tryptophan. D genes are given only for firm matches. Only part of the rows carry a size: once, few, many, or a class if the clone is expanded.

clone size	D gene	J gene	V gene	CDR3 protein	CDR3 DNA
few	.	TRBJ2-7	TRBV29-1	CSVHVGLNSYEQYF	TGCAGCGTTCACGTCGGACTGAATTCCTACGAGCAGTACTTC
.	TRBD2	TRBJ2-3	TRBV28	CASTSGTSGGGDTQYF	TGTGCCAGCACTTCCGGGACTAGCGGGGGTGGAGATACGCAGTATTTT
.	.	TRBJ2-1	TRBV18	CASTPGTLHNEQFF	TGTGCCAGCACCCCCGGGACACTACACAATGAGCAGTTCTTC
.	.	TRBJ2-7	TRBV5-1	CASSFQGNYEQYF	TGCGCCAGCAGCTTTCAGGGGAACTACGAGCAGTACTTC
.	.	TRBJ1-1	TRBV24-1	CATSRTENTEAFF	TGTGCCACCAGTAGGACAGAGAACACTGAAGCTTTCTTT
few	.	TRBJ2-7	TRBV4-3	CASSQDILTGRGRSYEQYF	TGCGCCAGCAGCCAAGATATATTAACGGGCAGGGGTCGATCCTACGAGCAGTACTTC
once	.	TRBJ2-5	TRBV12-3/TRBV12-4	CASSLAARGSQETQYF	TGTGCCAGCAGTTTAGCGGCGAGGGGGTCCCAAGAGACCCAGTACTTC
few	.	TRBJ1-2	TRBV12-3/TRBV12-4	CASSLSTPLIGYTF	TGTGCCAGCAGTCTCTCAACACCCTTGATTGGCTACACCTTC
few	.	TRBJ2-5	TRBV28	CASSPTVETQYF	TGTGCCAGCAGTCCAACTGTGGAGACCCAGTACTTC
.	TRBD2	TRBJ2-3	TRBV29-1	CSVEDSGTSGSTDTQYF	TGCAGCGTTGAAGACTCGGGCACTAGCGGTAGCACAGATACGCAGTATTTT
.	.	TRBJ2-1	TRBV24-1	CATSDLNSNEQFF	TGTGCCACCAGTGACCTAAACAGTAATGAGCAGTTCTTC
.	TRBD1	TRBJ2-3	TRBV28	CASSDPTGGWSDTQYF	TGTGCCAGCAGTGACCCGACAGGGGGGTGGTCAGATACGCAGTATTTT
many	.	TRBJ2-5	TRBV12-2	CASRLEKKGHRRVQETQYF	TGTGCAAGTCGCTTAGAGAAAAAGGGACACCGGCGTGTCCAAGAGACCCAGTACTTC
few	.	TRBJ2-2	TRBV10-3	CAISERRTDSTGELFF	TGTGCCATCAGTGAGAGGCGGACCGACTCCACCGGGGAGCTGTTTTTT
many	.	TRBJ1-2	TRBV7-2	CASSLVLSFESVNYGYTF	TGTGCCAGCAGCTTGGTACTCTCCTTTGAATCTGTTAACTATGGCTACACCTTC
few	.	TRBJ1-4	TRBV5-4	CASSTQTGLNEKLFF	TGTGCCAGCAGTACTCAAACAGGGCTAAATGAAAAACTGTTTTTT
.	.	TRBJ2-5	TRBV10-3	CAINPGPQETQYF	TGTGCCATTAACCCGGGACCGCAAGAGACCCAGTACTTC
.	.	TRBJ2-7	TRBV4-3	CASSRGSGPYEQYF	TGCGCCAGCAGCCGGGGGTCGGGCCCCTACGAGCAGTACTTC
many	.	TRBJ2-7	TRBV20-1	CSARGQSSYEQYF	TGCAGTGCTAGAGGGCAAAGCTCCTACGAGCAGTACTTC
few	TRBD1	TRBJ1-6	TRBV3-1	CASSQEGTGGSPLHF	TGTGCCAGCAGCCAAGAGGGGACAGGGGGATCACCCCTCCACTTT
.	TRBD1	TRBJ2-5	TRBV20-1	CSVLEQGTETQYF	TGCAGTGTCTTAGAACAGGGGACGGAGACCCAGTACTTC
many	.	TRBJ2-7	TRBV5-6	CASSFGTTEEQYF	TGTGCCAGCAGCTTCGGGACGACGGAAGAGCAGTACTTC
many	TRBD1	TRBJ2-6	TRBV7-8	CASSLTGAGANVLTF	TGTGCCAGCAGCCTCACAGGGGCTGGGGCCAACGTCCTGACTTTC
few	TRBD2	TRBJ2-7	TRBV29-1	CSVPTAAGGLSYEQYF	TGCAGCGTTCCTACGGCAGCGGGGGGGCTTTCCTACGAGCAGTACTTC
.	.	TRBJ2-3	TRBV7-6	CASSFGAPRNTQYF	TGTGCCAGCAGCTTCGGGGCCCCAAGGAATACGCAGTATTTT
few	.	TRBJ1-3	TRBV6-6	CASSYSLSGNTIYF	TGTGCCAGCAGTTACTCCCTATCTGGAAACACCATATATTTT
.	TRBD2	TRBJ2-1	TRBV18	CASQLLAGGANEQFF	TGTGCCAGCCAACTCCTAGCGGGGGGGGCCAATGAGCAGTTCTTC
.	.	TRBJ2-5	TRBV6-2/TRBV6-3	CASSRRDSNQETQYF	TGTGCCAGCAGTCGTCGTGACTCGAACCAAGAGACCCAGTACTTC
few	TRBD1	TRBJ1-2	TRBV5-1	CASSPRTGTLESYGYTF	TGCGCCAGCAGCCCACGGACAGGTACGCTTGAGAGCTATGGCTACACCTTC
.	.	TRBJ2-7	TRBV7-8	CASSATVISYEQYF	TGTGCCAGCAGTGCTACGGTGATATCCTACGAGCAGTACTTC
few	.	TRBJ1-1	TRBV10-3	CAIVRDTNTEAFF	TGTGCCATCGTACGGGACACAAACACTGAAGCTTTCTTT
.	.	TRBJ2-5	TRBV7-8	CASSSRDQETQYF	TGTGCCAGCAGCTCGCGGGACCAAGAGACCCAGTACTTC
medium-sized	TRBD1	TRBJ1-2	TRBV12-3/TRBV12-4	CASSSPDRGLNYGYTF	TGTGCCAGCAGTTCGCCCGACAGGGGCTTGAACTATGGCTACACCTTC
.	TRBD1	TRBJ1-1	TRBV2	CASSEGIRTGEAFF	TGTGCCAGCAGTGAAGGTATAAGGACAGGGGAAGCTTTCTTT
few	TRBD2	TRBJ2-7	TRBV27	CASSLPASGGGEQYF	TGTGCCAGCAGTCTCCCGGCTAGCGGGGGTGGCGAGCAGTACTTC
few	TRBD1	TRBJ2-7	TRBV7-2	CASTGQGNSYEQYF	TGTGCCAGCACAGGACAGGGAAATTCCTACGAGCAGTACTTC
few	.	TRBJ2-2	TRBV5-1	CASSSSTSGGPNTGELFF	.
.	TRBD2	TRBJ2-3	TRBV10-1	CASSESVRGLAGDKSTDTQYF	TGCGCCAGCAGTGAGTCCGTTAGGGGACTAGCGGGGGACAAAAGCACAGATACGCAGTATTTT
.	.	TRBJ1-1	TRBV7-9	CASSSPQVVRGEAFF	TGTGCCAGCAGCTCCCCCCAAGTGGTGCGTGGTGAAGCTTTCTTT
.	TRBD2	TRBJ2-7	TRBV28	CASSSGGAKQYF	TGTGCCAGCAGTTCGGGGGGGGCTAAGCAGTACTTC
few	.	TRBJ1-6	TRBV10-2	CASSDKGHINSPLHF	TGCGCCAGCAGTGACAAAGGACACATAAATTCACCCCTCCACTTT
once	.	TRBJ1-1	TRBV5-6	CASSLVYRNTEAFF	TGTGCCAGCAGCTTGGTATACAGGAACACTGAAGCTTTCTTT
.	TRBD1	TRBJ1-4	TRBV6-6	CASSYRQGNEKLFF	TGTGCCAGCAGTTACCGACAGGGAAATGAAAAACTGTTTTTT
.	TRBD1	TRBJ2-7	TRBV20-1	CSARDRGQGVNEQYF	TGCAGTGCTAGAGATCGCGGACAGGGTGTAAACGAGCAGTACTTC
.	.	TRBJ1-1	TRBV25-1	CASSGLDGNTEAFF	TGTGCCAGCAGTGGTTTGGACGGGAACACTGAAGCTTTCTTT
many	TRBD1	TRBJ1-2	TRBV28	CASTLQGLGNYGYTF	TGTGCCAGCACCCTACAGGGGCTGGGTAACTATGGCTACACCTTC
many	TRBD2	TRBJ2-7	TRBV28	CASWGTSSRGQYF	TGTGCCAGCTGGGGGACTAGCAGCCGGGGGCAGTACTTC
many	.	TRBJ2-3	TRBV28	CASSRVGDTQYF	TGTGCCAGCAGTCGGGTCGGGGATACGCAGTATTTT
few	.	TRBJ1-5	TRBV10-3	CAISAGGSSNQPQHF	TGTGCCATCAGCGCGGGGGGTTCAAGCAATCAGCCCCAGCATTTT
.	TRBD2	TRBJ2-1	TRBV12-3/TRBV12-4	CASSLALTSGADNEQFF	TGTGCCAGCAGTTTAGCCCTGACTAGCGGGGCTGACAATGAGCAGTTCTTC
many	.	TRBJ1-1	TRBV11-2	CASSLRGGRFMNTEAFF	TGTGCCAGCAGCTTACGGGGAGGGAGGTTCATGAACACTGAAGCTTTCTTT
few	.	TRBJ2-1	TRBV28	CASREIRDMFKDNEQFF	TGTGCCAGCAGGGAAATCCGGGACATGTTTAAGGACAATGAGCAGTTCTTC
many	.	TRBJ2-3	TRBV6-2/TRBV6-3	CASSYRQITDTQYF	TGTGCCAGCAGTTACCGGCAGATCACAGATACGCAGTATTTT
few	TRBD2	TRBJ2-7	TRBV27	CASRRGTSGFLEQYF	TGTGCCAGCAGAAGAGGGACTAGCGGTTTTCTCGAGCAGTACTTC
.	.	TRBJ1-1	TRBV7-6	CASSLEQGPTEAFF	TGTGCCAGCAGCTTGGAACAGGGTCCCACTGAAGCTTTCTTT